The source of this TCR beta chain is a study of blood T cells in healthy people across ages. This clonotype has only a few counts. The CDR3 has 13 residues. Trimming cost V 5 bases and J 3 bases, with 8 bases left between them. Germline CDR1 SEHNR, CDR2 FQNEAQ (reference sequence). A second about 7 to 12 cycle PCR used barcoded and J-beta primers. Each CDR3 protein gets one entry after TCRdb re-called the 5' RACE reads with MiXCR. The sample yields about 800,000 distinct CDR3 sequences, roughly 25% seen once. This same sample was also part of a study on T cells of mothers and their children.

The origin of this receptor is a boy younger than 18 in good health. J is TRBJ2-1 and V is TRBV7-9, with no clear D. Input material: blood. The CDR3 nucleotides are TGTGCCAGCAGCACGTATGACTACAATGAGCAGTTCTTC. Encoded protein: CASSTYDYNEQFF.